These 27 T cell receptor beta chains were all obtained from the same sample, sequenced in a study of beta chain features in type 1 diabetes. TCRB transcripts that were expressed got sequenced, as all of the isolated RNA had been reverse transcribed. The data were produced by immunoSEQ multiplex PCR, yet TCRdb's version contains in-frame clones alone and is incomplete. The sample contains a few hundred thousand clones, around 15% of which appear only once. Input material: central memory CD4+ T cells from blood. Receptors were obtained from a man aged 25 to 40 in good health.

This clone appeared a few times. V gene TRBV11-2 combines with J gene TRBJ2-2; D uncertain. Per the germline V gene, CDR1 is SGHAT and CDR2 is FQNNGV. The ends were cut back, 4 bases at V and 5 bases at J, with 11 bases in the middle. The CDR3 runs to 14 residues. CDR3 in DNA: TGTGCCAGCAGCTATAACCCAAAGACCGGGGAGCTGTTTTTT. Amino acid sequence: CASSYNPKTGELFF.

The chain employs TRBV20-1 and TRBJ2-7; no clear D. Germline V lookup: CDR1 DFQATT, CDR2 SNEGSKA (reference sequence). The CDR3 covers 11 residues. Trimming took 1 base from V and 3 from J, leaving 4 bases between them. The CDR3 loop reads CSARAIYEQYF. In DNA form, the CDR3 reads TGCAGTGCTAGAGCCATCTACGAGCAGTACTTC.

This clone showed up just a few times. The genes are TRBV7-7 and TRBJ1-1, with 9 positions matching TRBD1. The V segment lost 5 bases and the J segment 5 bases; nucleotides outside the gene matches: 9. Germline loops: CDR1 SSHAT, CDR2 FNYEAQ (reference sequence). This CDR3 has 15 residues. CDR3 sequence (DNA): TGTGCCAGCAGCCCACTAAGGACAGGGGCTACTGAAGCTTTCTTT. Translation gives CASSPLRTGATEAFF.

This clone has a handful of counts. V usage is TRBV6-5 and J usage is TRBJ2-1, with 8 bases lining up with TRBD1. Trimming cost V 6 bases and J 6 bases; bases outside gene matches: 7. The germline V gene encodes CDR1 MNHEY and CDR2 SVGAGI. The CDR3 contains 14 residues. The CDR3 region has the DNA TGTGCCAGCAGGCCCGGACAGGGCAGCAATGAGCAGTTCTTC. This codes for CASRPGQGSNEQFF.

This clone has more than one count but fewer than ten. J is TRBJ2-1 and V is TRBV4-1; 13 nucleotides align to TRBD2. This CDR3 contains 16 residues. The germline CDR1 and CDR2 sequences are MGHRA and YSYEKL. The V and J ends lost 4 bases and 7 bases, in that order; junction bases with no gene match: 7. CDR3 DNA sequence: TGCGCCAGCAGCCTAGGGGCGGGACTAGCGGGGAATGAGCAGTTCTTC. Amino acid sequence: CASSLGAGLAGNEQFF.

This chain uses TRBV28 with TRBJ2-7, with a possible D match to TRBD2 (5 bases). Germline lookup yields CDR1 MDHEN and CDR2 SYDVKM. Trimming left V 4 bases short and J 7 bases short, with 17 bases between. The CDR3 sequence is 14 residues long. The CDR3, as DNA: TGTGCCAGCAGTTCTCCGGCGAGGGTGGGGGAGCAGTACGTC. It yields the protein CASSSPARVGEQYV.

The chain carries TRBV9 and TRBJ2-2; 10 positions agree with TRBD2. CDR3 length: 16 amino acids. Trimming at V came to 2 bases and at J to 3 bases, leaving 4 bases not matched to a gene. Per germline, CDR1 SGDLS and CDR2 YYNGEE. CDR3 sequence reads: CASSVSSGRDTGELFF. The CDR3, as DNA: TGTGCCAGCAGCGTCTCAAGCGGGAGGGACACCGGGGAGCTGTTTTTT. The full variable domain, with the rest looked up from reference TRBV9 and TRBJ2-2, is DSGVTQTPKHLITATGQRVTLRCSPRSGDLSVYWYQQSLDQGLQFLIQYYNGEERAKGNILERFSAQQFPDLHSELNLSSLELGDSALYFCASSVSSGRDTGELFFGEGSRLTVL.

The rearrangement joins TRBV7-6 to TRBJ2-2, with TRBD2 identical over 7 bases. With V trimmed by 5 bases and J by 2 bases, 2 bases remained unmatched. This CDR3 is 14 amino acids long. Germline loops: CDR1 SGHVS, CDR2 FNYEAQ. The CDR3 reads CASSRGGNTGELFF. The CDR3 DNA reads TGTGCCAGCAGCCGCGGGGGAAACACCGGGGAGCTGTTTTTT.

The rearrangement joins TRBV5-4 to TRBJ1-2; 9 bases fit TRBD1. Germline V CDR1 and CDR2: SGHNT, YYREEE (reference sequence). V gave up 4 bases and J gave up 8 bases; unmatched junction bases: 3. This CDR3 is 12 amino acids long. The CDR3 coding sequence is TGTGCCAGCAGCCAAACAGGGGGCGGCTACACCTTC. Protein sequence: CASSQTGGGYTF. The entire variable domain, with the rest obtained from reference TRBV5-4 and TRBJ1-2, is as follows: ETGVTQSPTHLIKTRGQQVTLRCSSQSGHNTVSWYQQALGQGPQFIFQYYREEENGRGNFPPRFSGLQFPNYSSELNVNALELDDSALYLCASSQTGGGYTFGSGTRLTVV.

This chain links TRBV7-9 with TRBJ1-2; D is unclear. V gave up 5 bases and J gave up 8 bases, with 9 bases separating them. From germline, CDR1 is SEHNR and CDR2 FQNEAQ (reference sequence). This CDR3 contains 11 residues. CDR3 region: CASSQEGGYTF. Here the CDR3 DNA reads TGTGCCAGCAGCCAGGAGGGCGGCTACACCTTC.

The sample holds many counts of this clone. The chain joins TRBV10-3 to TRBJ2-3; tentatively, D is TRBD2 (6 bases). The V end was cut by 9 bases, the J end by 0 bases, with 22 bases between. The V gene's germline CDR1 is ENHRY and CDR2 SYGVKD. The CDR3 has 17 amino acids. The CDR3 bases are TGTGCCATAGGGGCCCGTGTCCCTAGCGCCAGCACAGATACGCAGTATTTT. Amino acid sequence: CAIGARVPSASTDTQYF.

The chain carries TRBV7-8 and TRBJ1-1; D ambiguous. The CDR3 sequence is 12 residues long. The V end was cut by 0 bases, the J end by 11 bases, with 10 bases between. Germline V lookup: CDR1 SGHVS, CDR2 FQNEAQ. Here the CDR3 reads CASSLAGLDAFF. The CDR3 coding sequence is TGTGCCAGCAGCTTAGCGGGGTTGGACGCTTTCTTT. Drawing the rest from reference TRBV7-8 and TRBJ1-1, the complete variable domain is GAGVSQSPRYKVAKRGQDVALRCDPISGHVSLFWYQQALGQGPEFLTYFQNEAQLDKSGLPSDRFFAERPEGSVSTLKIQRTQQEDSAVYLCASSLAGLDAFFGQGTRLTVV.

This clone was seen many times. The CDR3 spells CASSIVDTGANVLTF. CDR3 coding DNA: TGTGCCAGTAGTATAGTAGACACTGGGGCCAACGTCCTGACTTTC. The chain has TRBV19 and TRBJ2-6; D gene ambiguous. The CDR3 has 15 amino acids. Trimming left V 1 base short and J 2 bases short, with 6 bases between. Germline V gene sequence: CDR1 LNHDA, CDR2 SQIVND (reference sequence).

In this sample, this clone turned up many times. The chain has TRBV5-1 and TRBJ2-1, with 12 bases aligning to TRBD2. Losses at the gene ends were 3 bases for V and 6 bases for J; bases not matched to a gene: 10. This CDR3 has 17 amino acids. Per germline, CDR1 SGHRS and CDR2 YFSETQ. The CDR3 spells CASSSGLAGAPSNEQFF. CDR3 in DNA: TGCGCCAGCAGCTCGGGACTAGCGGGCGCCCCTTCCAATGAGCAGTTCTTC.

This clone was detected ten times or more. The CDR3 nucleotides read TGCGCCAGCAGTCGCGCCAACAATGAGCAGTTCTTC. Translating it yields CASSRANNEQFF. V usage is TRBV10-2 and J usage is TRBJ2-1; no clear D. Germline V gives CDR1 WSHSY, CDR2 SAAADI. The CDR3 totals 12 residues. Trimming stripped 5 bases from V and 5 bases from J, with 7 bases between.

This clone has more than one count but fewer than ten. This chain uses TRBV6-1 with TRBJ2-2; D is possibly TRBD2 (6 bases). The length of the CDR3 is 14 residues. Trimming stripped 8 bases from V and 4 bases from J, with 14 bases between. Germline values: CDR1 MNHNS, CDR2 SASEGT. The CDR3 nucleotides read TGTGCCAGCGCCGGGCGGGGCCCCACCGGGGAGCTGTTTTTT. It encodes CASAGRGPTGELFF.

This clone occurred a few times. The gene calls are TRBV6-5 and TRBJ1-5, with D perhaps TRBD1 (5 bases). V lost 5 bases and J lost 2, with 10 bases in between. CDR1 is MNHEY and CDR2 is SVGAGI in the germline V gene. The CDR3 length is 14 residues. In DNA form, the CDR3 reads TGTGCCAGCAGTGGGGGTGGAGGCAATCAGCCCCAGCATTTT. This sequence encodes CASSGGGGNQPQHF.

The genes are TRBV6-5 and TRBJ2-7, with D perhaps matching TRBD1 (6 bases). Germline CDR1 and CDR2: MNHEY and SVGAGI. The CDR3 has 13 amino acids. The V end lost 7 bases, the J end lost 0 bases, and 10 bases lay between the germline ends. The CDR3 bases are TGTGCCAGCACCCCGGACAGCTCCTACGAGCAGTACGTC. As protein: CASTPDSSYEQYV.

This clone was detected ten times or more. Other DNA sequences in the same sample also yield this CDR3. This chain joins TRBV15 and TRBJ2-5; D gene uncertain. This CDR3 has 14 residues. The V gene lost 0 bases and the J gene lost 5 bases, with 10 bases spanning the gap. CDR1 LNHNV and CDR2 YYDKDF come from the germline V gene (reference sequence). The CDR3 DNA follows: TGTGCCACCAGCAGAGACTTAGCCGCCGAGACCCAGTACTTC. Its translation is CATSRDLAAETQYF. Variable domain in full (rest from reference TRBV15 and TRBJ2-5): DAMVIQNPRYQVTQFGKPVTLSCSQTLNHNVMYWYQQKSSQAPKLLFHYYDKDFNNEADTPDNFQSRRPNTSFCFLDIRSPGLGDTAMYLCATSRDLAAETQYFGPGTRLLVL.

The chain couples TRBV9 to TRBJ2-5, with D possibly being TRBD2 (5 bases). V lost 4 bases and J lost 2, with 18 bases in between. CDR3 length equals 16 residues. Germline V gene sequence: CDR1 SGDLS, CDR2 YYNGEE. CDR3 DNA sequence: TGTGCCAGCAGCTCCCGAGGAAGAGGGTCGCAAGAGACCCAGTACTTC. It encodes CASSSRGRGSQETQYF.

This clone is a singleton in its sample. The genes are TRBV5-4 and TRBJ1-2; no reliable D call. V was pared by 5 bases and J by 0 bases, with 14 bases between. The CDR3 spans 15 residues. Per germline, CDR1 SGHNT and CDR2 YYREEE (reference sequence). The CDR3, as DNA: TGTGCCAGCAGTCACGACGGAAAAGCTAACTATGGCTACACCTTC. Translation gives CASSHDGKANYGYTF.

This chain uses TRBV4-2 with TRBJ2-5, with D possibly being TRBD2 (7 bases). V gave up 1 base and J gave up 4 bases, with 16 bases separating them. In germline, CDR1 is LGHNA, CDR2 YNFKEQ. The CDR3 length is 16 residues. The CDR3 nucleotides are TGTGCCAGCAGCCAAGGGGGGGGCAGGGGAAGAGAGACCCAGTACTTC. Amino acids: CASSQGGGRGRETQYF.

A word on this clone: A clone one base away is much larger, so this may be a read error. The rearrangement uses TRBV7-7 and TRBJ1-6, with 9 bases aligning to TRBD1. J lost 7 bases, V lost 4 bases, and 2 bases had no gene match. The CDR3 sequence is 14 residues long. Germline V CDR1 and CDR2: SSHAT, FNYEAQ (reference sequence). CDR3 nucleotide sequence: TGTGCCAGCAGCTCGGGACAGGGCAATTCACCCCTCCACTTT. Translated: CASSSGQGNSPLHF.

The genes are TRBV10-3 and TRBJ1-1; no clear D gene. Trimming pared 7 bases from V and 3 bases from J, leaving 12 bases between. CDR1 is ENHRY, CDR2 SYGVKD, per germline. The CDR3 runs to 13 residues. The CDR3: CAINMKEDTEAFF. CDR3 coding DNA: TGTGCCATCAACATGAAGGAGGACACTGAAGCTTTCTTT.

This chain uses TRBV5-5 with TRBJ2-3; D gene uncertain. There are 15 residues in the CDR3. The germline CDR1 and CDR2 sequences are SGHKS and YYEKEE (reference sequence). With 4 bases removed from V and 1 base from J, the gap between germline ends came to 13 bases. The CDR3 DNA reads TGTGCCAGCAGCCCCCGACTCCGAGGCACAGATACGCAGTATTTT. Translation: CASSPRLRGTDTQYF. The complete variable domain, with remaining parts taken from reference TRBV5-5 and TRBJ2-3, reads DAGVTQSPTHLIKTRGQQVTLRCSPISGHKSVSWYQQVLGQGPQFIFQYYEKEERGRGNFPDRFSARQFPNYSSELNVNALLLGDSALYLCASSPRLRGTDTQYFGPGTRLTVL.

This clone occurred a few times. The CDR3 DNA is TGTGCCAGCAGATTCGACACCGGGGAGCTGTTTTTT. Protein sequence: CASRFDTGELFF. The V and J genes are TRBV6-5 and TRBJ2-2; no firm D call. CDR3 size: 12 residues. Deletions cut 6 bases from V and 3 bases from J, with 5 bases between. Looked up from germline, CDR1 is MNHEY and CDR2 is SVGAGI.

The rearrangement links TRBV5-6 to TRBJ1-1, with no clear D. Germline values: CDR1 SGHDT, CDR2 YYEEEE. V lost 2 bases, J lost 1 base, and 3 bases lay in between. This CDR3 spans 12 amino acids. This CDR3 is CASSFQNTEAFF. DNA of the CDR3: TGTGCCAGCAGCTTCCAGAACACTGAAGCTTTCTTT.